These 32 T cell receptor beta chains share one sample of origin, sequenced in a study of T cell responses to AZD1222 COVID-19 vaccine. Measured with immunoSEQ multiplex PCR; TCRdb has only the in-frame clones, and not every one. The data contain some 150,000 clones, 70% to 90% of them singletons. The sequencing here drew on peripheral blood, taken on day 0 of MenACWY control vaccination. The receptor set was obtained from an adult in good health.

The CDR3 coding sequence is TGTGCCAGCAGCTTAGATTCCCGTGACAATCAGCCCCAGCATTTT. It specifies CASSLDSRDNQPQHF. This chain uses TRBV11-3 with TRBJ1-5; no firm D call. Germline V gives CDR1 SGHNT, CDR2 YENEEA. The CDR3 is made up of 15 amino acids. V was clipped by 0 bases and J by 3 bases, with 9 bases between them.

This sequence joins TRBV4-3 and TRBJ1-4; D might be TRBD1 (6 bases). The CDR3 extends over 18 amino acids. In germline, CDR1 is LGHNA, CDR2 YSLEER. Trimming removed 1 base at V and 1 base at J, with 16 bases between. The CDR3, as DNA: TGCGCCAGCAGCCAAGCTCCGCCCGGGGGCAAAACTAATGAAAAACTGTTTTTT. Translation gives CASSQAPPGGKTNEKLFF.

The genes are TRBV27 and TRBJ1-1, with a possible D match to TRBD1 (5 bases). The CDR3 runs 16 residues. V was cut by 2 bases and J by 0 bases, with 13 bases left in between. CDR1 and CDR2 from the germline V gene are MNHEY and SMNVEV (reference sequence). The DNA for the CDR3 is TGTGCCAGCAGTTTAGGCCCAGGGACGTTGAACACTGAAGCTTTCTTT. Translation: CASSLGPGTLNTEAFF.

The chain couples TRBV7-2 to TRBJ1-1; D unclear. The CDR3 is 13 amino acids. Germline assignment: CDR1 SGHTA and CDR2 FQGNSA. V gave up 4 bases and J gave up 4 bases, with 10 bases separating them. The CDR3 sequence is CASSSSWGTEAFF. CDR3 nucleotide sequence: TGTGCCAGCAGCTCGAGCTGGGGCACTGAAGCTTTCTTT.

This chain joins TRBV29-1 and TRBJ2-2; D is unclear. V shed 8 bases and J shed 8 bases, with 12 bases lying between them. This CDR3 spans 11 amino acids. The V gene's germline CDR1 is SQVTM and CDR2 ANQGSEA. This CDR3 is CSSTKGGELFF. CDR3 nucleotides: TGCAGCTCCACGAAAGGAGGGGAGCTGTTTTTT.

The rearrangement uses TRBV5-1 and TRBJ1-1; a weak D match, TRBD1 (5 bases). The germline CDR1 and CDR2 sequences are SGHRS and YFSETQ. Trimming left V 4 bases short and J 1 base short, with 8 bases between. The CDR3 has 13 residues. CDR3 nucleotides: TGCGCCAGCAGCGCCGGACAGAACACTGAAGCTTTCTTT. Its translation: CASSAGQNTEAFF.

In this sample, this clone turned up a few times. The chain joins TRBV7-2 to TRBJ2-7; 10 bases align to TRBD1. Germline CDR1 SGHTA, CDR2 FQGNSA. Trimming took 3 bases from V and 2 from J; bases not matched to a gene: 7. There are 16 residues in the CDR3. The CDR3 loop reads CASSFSRTGGAYEQYF. In DNA form, the CDR3 reads TGTGCCAGCAGCTTTTCGCGGACAGGGGGGGCCTACGAGCAGTACTTC. Together with reference TRBV7-2 and TRBJ2-7, the CDR3 gives the full variable domain: GAGVSQSPSNKVTEKGKDVELRCDPISGHTALYWYRQSLGQGLEFLIYFQGNSAPDKSGLPSDRFSAERTGGSVSTLTIQRTQQEDSAVYLCASSFSRTGGAYEQYFGPGTRLTVT.

This clone was found once. V gene TRBV13 combines with J gene TRBJ2-1; D gene unclear. The CDR3 extends over 16 amino acids. Germline V gene lookup returns CDR1 PRHDT and CDR2 FYEKMQ (reference sequence). V was pared by 3 bases and J by 3 bases, with 15 bases between. CDR3 coding DNA: TGTGCCAGCAGCTTTCTTGGGCAGTCCTTCTACAATGAGCAGTTCTTC. This encodes CASSFLGQSFYNEQFF.

This rearrangement joins TRBV13 to TRBJ1-1; 10 bases are shared with TRBD1. Germline trimming cut 10 bases from V and 5 bases from J; bases unmatched to any gene: 4. Germline CDR1 PRHDT, CDR2 FYEKMQ (reference sequence). The CDR3 runs 12 residues. CDR3 sequence (DNA): TGTGCCACCGGGACAGGGGAAACTGAAGCTTTCTTT. It is translated as CATGTGETEAFF.

The chain couples TRBV5-8 to TRBJ2-7, with 12 bases that match TRBD2. CDR3 length equals 20 residues. With 6 bases clipped from V and 0 bases from J, the junction kept 19 bases outside the gene matches. CDR1 is SGHTS and CDR2 is YDEGEE in the germline V gene. In nucleotides, the CDR3 is TGTGCCAGCACCAAGAAACCGGGACTAGCGGGCCAGAGGAGCTCCTACGAGCAGTACTTC. Amino acids: CASTKKPGLAGQRSSYEQYF.

V and J are TRBV3-1 (or the pseudogene TRBV3-2) and TRBJ1-2; 7 bases are shared with TRBD1. The CDR3 spans 15 residues. Per the germline V gene, CDR1 is LGHDT and CDR2 is YNNKEL (reference sequence). Germline trimming cut 4 bases from V and 1 base from J; bases unmatched to any gene: 6. CDR3 sequence: CASSPGQVLNYGYTF. DNA of the CDR3: TGTGCCAGCAGCCCTGGACAGGTGCTTAACTATGGCTACACCTTC.

The table lists this clone with a count of one. CDR3 residues: CASSLLGATWNQPQHF. The CDR3 DNA is TGTGCCAGCAGCCTTCTAGGGGCGACCTGGAATCAGCCCCAGCATTTT. The V and J genes are TRBV28 and TRBJ1-5; D perhaps matches TRBD1 (5 bases). The CDR3 covers 16 residues. The V gene lost 6 bases and the J gene lost 4 bases, with 19 bases spanning the gap. Germline V gene data show CDR1 as MDHEN and CDR2 as SYDVKM.

This chain uses TRBV9 with TRBJ2-1, with D possibly being TRBD2 (5 bases). Germline-derived CDR1 and CDR2 are SGDLS and YYNGEE. The V end lost 3 bases, the J end lost 2 bases, and 12 bases lay between the germline ends. This CDR3 is built from 15 residues. CDR3 region: CASSAAPGTYNEQFF. CDR3 bases: TGTGCCAGCAGCGCCGCCCCCGGGACCTACAATGAGCAGTTCTTC.

This sequence joins TRBV5-4 and TRBJ2-5; 8 bases align to TRBD2. V gave up 5 bases and J gave up 5 bases; unmatched junction bases: 14. CDR3 length: 16 residues. Germline CDR1 and CDR2: SGHNT and YYREEE (reference sequence). CDR3 region: CASRPTTGTSLETQYF. The CDR3 nucleotides are TGTGCCAGCAGACCTACGACCGGGACTAGTCTCGAGACCCAGTACTTC.

J is TRBJ1-1 and V is TRBV7-9, with 7 bases that match TRBD1. V trimming: 6 bases; J trimming: 0 bases; junction bases outside the gene matches: 4. Germline CDR1 and CDR2: SEHNR and FQNEAQ (reference sequence). The CDR3 length is 14 residues. CDR3 sequence: CASRMGTVNTEAFF. CDR3 in DNA: TGTGCCAGCAGAATGGGGACAGTGAACACTGAAGCTTTCTTT.

This clone appeared a few times. The chain recombines TRBV7-2 with TRBJ2-1; perhaps TRBD2 as D (6 bases). Germline assignment: CDR1 SGHTA and CDR2 FQGNSA. V gave up 1 base and J gave up 10 bases, with 11 bases separating them. The CDR3 is 13 residues long. CDR3 in amino acids: CASSLGPGEEQFF. The CDR3 DNA sequence: TGTGCCAGCAGCTTAGGCCCGGGAGAAGAGCAGTTCTTC.

The rearrangement links TRBV7-2 to TRBJ1-5; perhaps TRBD1 as D (6 bases). CDR3 length: 14 residues. V was pared by 8 bases and J by 6 bases, with 17 bases between. CDR1 is SGHTA and CDR2 is FQGNSA in the germline V gene. As DNA, the CDR3 is TGTGCCAGCGCCGAGGGGGGAAGGGGTCAGCCCCAGCATTTT. Translation: CASAEGGRGQPQHF.

V usage is TRBV29-1 and J usage is TRBJ2-5; no firm D call. Trimming took off 7 bases at V and 0 bases at J, with 9 bases between the two ends. Per the germline V gene, CDR1 is SQVTM and CDR2 is ANQGSEA. The length of the CDR3 is 12 residues. In DNA form, the CDR3 reads TGCAGCGGGACCACAGACCAAGAGACCCAGTACTTC. It codes for CSGTTDQETQYF.

This clone has a handful of counts. The chain couples TRBV19 to TRBJ1-2; no definite D call. Germline V CDR1 and CDR2: LNHDA, SQIVND (reference sequence). V gave up 7 bases and J gave up 6 bases, with 9 bases separating them. The CDR3 length is 11 residues. The CDR3 spells CASNGEDGYTF. The CDR3 bases are TGTGCCAGTAATGGCGAAGATGGCTACACCTTC.

The chain recombines TRBV2 with TRBJ2-7; D call uncertain. Germline V gives CDR1 SNHLY, CDR2 FYNNEI. This CDR3 is built from 11 residues. With 3 bases removed from V and 3 bases from J, the gap between germline ends came to 3 bases. Here the CDR3 reads CASSDRYEQYF. The CDR3 DNA reads TGTGCCAGCAGTGACCGCTACGAGCAGTACTTC.

The rearrangement links TRBV15 to TRBJ1-5; D is unresolved. Germline V gene lookup returns CDR1 LNHNV and CDR2 YYDKDF (reference sequence). The CDR3 length is 12 residues. The V end was cut by 5 bases, the J end by 6 bases, with 8 bases between. The CDR3 loop is CATSPPSQPQHF. For the CDR3, the DNA is TGTGCCACCAGCCCCCCCTCTCAGCCCCAGCATTTT.

V gene TRBV29-1 combines with J gene TRBJ1-2, with TRBD1 as a possible D gene (6 bases). The CDR3 totals 13 residues. Trimming removed 5 bases at V and 6 bases at J, with 16 bases between. The V gene's germline CDR1 is SQVTM and CDR2 ANQGSEA. CDR3 sequence reads: CSVQGFDGDGYTF. The CDR3 bases are TGCAGCGTTCAGGGGTTCGACGGCGATGGCTACACCTTC.

For the CDR3, the DNA is TGTGCCAGCAGGGCGGGACATAGGACGTCGGGCTACACCTTC. Amino acids: CASRAGHRTSGYTF. The chain links TRBV5-6 to TRBJ1-2; a weak D match, TRBD1 (6 bases). CDR1 SGHDT and CDR2 YYEEEE come from the germline V gene. CDR3 length: 14 residues. Trimming removed 5 bases from V and 8 bases from J, with 19 bases in between.

This chain uses TRBV5-8 with TRBJ1-5; 7 bases align to TRBD1. With V trimmed by 3 bases and J by 7 bases, 7 bases remained unmatched. Germline CDR1 SGHTS, CDR2 YDEGEE. The CDR3 contains 14 residues. Here the CDR3 reads CASSSLRGSQPQHF. The CDR3 DNA reads as TGTGCCAGCAGCTCGCTCAGGGGGAGCCAGCCCCAGCATTTT.

The table lists this clone with a count of one. The V call is TRBV7-3, the J call TRBJ1-6, with 8 bases lining up with TRBD1. CDR3 length: 15 amino acids. The V segment lost 2 bases and the J segment 6 bases; nucleotides outside the gene matches: 3. CDR1 and CDR2 from the germline V gene are SGHTA and FQGTGA. CDR3 residues: CASSLQQGANSPLHF. Written as DNA, the CDR3 is TGTGCCAGCAGCTTACAGCAGGGGGCTAATTCACCCCTCCACTTT.

This chain links TRBV21-1 with TRBJ1-6. TRBV21-1 is given as a pseudogene. CDR3 length equals 16 residues. This CDR3 is CASSPSGGEGFSPLHF. The CDR3 DNA is TGTGCCAGCAGCCCAAGCGGAGGGGAGGGGTTTTCACCCCTCCACTTT.

V usage is TRBV20-1 and J usage is TRBJ2-3, with D possibly being TRBD2 (6 bases). Per germline, CDR1 DFQATT and CDR2 SNEGSKA (reference sequence). This CDR3 has 11 residues. V was shortened by 0 bases and J by 9 bases, with 7 bases between the two germline ends. The CDR3 loop is CSARDGRTQYF. CDR3 coding DNA: TGCAGTGCTAGAGATGGGAGGACGCAGTATTTT.

This chain connects TRBV12-5 to TRBJ1-3, with 9 positions matching TRBD1. The V segment lost 5 bases and the J segment 4 bases; nucleotides outside the gene matches: 6. Germline assignment: CDR1 LGHNT and CDR2 FRNRAP. The CDR3 length is 15 residues. The CDR3: CASGPQGANGNTIYF. The CDR3 DNA sequence: TGTGCTAGTGGTCCACAGGGGGCGAACGGAAACACCATATATTTT.

V usage is TRBV6-5 and J usage is TRBJ1-4; the D gene is possibly TRBD1 (6 bases). V shed 0 bases and J shed 7 bases, with 15 bases lying between them. CDR1 and CDR2 (germline): MNHEY, SVGAGI. The CDR3 extends over 16 amino acids. The CDR3 loop is CASSYSVRGQREKLFF. For the CDR3, the DNA is TGTGCCAGCAGTTACTCCGTTCGGGGGCAACGTGAAAAACTGTTTTTT.

The chain recombines TRBV4-1 with TRBJ1-1; tentatively, D is TRBD1 (6 bases). Germline V CDR1 and CDR2: MGHRA, YSYEKL. The V gene lost 0 bases and the J gene lost 10 bases, with 15 bases spanning the gap. The CDR3 extends over 14 amino acids. The CDR3 loop reads CASSQEPSGGRAFF. The CDR3 DNA is TGCGCCAGCAGCCAAGAGCCCTCGGGGGGCAGAGCTTTCTTT.

The chain has TRBV18 and TRBJ2-1, with a tentative D call TRBD1 (5 bases). Germline CDR1 reads KGHSH; CDR2 reads LQKENI. Trimming left V 1 base short and J 5 bases short, with 12 bases between. This CDR3 comprises 15 residues. Here the CDR3 DNA reads TGTGCCAGCTCACCACTTCGGCAGGGAAACAATGAGCAGTTCTTC. The encoded protein is CASSPLRQGNNEQFF.

The genes are TRBV7-6 and TRBJ1-2; 7 bases match TRBD1. Germline CDR1 SGHVS, CDR2 FNYEAQ. With V trimmed by 5 bases and J by 6 bases, 18 bases remained unmatched. This CDR3 spans 17 amino acids. The CDR3 sequence is CASSHAGGRGETHGYTF. Written as DNA, the CDR3 is TGTGCCAGCAGCCACGCCGGGGGCAGGGGGGAGACGCATGGCTACACCTTC. Full variable domain (rest looked up from reference TRBV7-6 and TRBJ1-2): GAGVSQSPRYKVTKRGQDVALRCDPISGHVSLYWYRQALGQGPEFLTYFNYEAQQDKSGLPNDRFSAERPEGSISTLTIQRTEQRDSAMYRCASSHAGGRGETHGYTFGSGTRLTVV.